The clone carrying this TCR beta chain occurred a few times. This sample is part of a study of T cells in Graves' hyperthyroidism and ophthalmopathy. Looked up from germline, CDR1 is SNHLY and CDR2 is FYNNEI. V dropped 10 bases and J dropped 6; count of bases not matched to a gene: 3. This CDR3 has 11 residues. Amplification targeted TCR beta CDR3 regions from RNA transcripts. Carried out on the TCR CDR3, a first-round RT-PCR used the HTBI primer set. TCRdb re-called the multiplex PCR reads through MiXCR, storing one row per CDR3 protein. The sample lists approximately 410,000 distinct CDR3 sequences; roughly 15% were seen once.

This clonotype was obtained from a man between 18 and 35 years old with Graves' ophthalmopathy. Material: blood. V usage is TRBV2 and J usage is TRBJ1-2; TRBD1 aligns across 9 bases. As DNA, the CDR3 is TGTGCCACGGGACAGGGAGATGGCTACACCTTC. It specifies CATGQGDGYTF.